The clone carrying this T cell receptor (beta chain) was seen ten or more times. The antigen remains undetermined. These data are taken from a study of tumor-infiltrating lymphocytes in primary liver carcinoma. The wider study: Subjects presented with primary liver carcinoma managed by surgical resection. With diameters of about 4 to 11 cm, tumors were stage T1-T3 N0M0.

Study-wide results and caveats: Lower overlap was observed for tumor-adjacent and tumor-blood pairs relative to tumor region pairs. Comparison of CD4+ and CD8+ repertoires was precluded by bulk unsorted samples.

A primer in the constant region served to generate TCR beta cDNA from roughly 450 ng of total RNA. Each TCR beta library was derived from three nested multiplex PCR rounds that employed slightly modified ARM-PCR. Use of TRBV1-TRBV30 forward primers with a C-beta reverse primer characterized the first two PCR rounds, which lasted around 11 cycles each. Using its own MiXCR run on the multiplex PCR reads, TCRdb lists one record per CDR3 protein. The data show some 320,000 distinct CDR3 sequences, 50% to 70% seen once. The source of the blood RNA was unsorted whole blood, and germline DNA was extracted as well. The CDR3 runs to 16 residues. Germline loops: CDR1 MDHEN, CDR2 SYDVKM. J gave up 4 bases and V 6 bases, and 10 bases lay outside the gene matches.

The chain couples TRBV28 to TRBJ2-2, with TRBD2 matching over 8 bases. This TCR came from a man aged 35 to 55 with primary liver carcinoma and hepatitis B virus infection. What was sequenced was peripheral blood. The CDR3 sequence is CASRNPSGSGTGELFF. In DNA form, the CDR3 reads TGTGCCAGCAGAAACCCCAGCGGGAGTGGCACCGGGGAGCTGTTTTTT.